The TCR beta chain described here comes from a study of blood T cell repertoires in COVID-19 (dated by TCRdb to 2020 to 2021). Background for the entire study: Collaborator samples came from the United States, Italy and Spain and covered acute and convalescent phases of COVID-19. The prospective study material was composed of cDNA or gDNA derived from T cells, B-cell-depleted T cells, or PBMCs. Deeply sampled blood TCRbeta repertoires from subjects exposed to, actively infected with, or recovered from COVID-19 were included in the dataset. A freely available public database, intended as a resource for researchers studying the immune response to SARS-CoV-2, is where the repertoires were released. The samples were drawn from the first 160 participants of the ongoing ImmuneRACE study and from 1,254 subjects provided by 6 global collaborators. A de-identified subject ID, COVID-19 status, age in years and sex were almost always included in the sample metadata. HLA class I and class II types, where available, came from metadata supplied by the sample provider rather than from assay-based typing.

The immunoSEQ Assay, a bias-controlled multiplex PCR, was used to amplify TCRbeta CDR3 regions from genomic DNA. In the source study's methods: The number of nucleated cells in each sample was estimated by amplification of reference gene primers within the assay. To quantify the absolute abundance of each unique TCRbeta CDR3 rearrangement, sequence reads were collapsed and filtered. Productive Simpson clonality was computed per sample as the square root of Simpson's diversity index over productive rearrangements. Entries here come from immuneACCESS through TCRdb and include only in-frame sequences with V and J called. Some clones fail to appear in such tables; in the studies checked, an unresolved V gene covers under half of the shortfall, and the cause of the remainder is unknown. D and trimming were read from the DNA, whereas the V and J calls and clone size are those reported in that table. For this sample the table gives some 250,000 clones, of which more than 85% were detected only once. About 5% of the sample is taken by the ten largest.

Worth noting for this clone: This clone's antigen is unknown. No base-level quality is on record; no much larger clone is a single base apart.

Study-wide findings and limitations: Clinical and demographic metadata were provided uncurated, with the amount varying by source and participant.

In Seattle, one collaborating source enrolled patients while the infection was active and tracked those patients longitudinally over the course of disease. Each collaborating institution followed its own protocols to collect whole blood in K2EDTA tubes. For TCRbeta analysis, collaborators shipped samples in one of three forms: frozen whole blood, isolated PBMCs, or DNA extracted from either of those sample types. From cysteine to phenylalanine, the CDR3 is 16 amino acids long. CDR3 DNA is the only sequence kept; it has 48 bases, read in frame from the first base. V is clipped by 8 bases and J by 2 bases, and the sequence between their germline boundaries is 19 bases long. CDR1 and CDR2, per the germline V gene (reference sequence), are MNHEY and SMNVEV.

Material: peripheral blood. The V and J genes are TRBV27 and TRBJ1-5, with the D gene too uncertain to name. This sequence was found in a woman aged 55-75 years with COVID-19, enrolled during active disease. The CDR3 protein sequence reads: CASDPNYSRGNQPQHF. The bases read TGTGCCAGCGATCCCAACTACTCGAGGGGCAATCAGCCCCAGCATTTT.